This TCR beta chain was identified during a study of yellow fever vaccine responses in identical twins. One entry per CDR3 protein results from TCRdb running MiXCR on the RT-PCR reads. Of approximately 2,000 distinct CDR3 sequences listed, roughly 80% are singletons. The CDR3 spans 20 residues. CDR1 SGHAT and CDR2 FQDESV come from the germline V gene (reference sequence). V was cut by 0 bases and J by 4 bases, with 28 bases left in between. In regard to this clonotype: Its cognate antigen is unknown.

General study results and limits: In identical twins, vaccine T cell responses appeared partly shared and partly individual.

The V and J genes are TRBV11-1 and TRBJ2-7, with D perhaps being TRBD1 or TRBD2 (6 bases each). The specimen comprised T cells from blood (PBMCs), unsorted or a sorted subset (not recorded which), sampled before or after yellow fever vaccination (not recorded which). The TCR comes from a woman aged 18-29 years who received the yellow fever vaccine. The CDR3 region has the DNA TGTGCCAGCAGCTTAGCGGACCATCTAAGGGGGGAAAGCGACAGTTACGAGCAGTACGTC. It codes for CASSLADHLRGESDSYEQYV.